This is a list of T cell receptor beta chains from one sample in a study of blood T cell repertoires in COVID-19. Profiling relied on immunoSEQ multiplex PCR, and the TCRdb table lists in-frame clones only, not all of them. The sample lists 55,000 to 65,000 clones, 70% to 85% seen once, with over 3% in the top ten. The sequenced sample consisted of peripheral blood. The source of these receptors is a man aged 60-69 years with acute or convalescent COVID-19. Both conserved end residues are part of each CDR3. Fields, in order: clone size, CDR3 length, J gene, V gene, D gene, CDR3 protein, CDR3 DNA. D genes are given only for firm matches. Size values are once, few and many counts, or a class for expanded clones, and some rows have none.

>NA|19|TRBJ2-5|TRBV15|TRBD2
CATSRSWGLAGEDQETQYF
TGTGCCACCAGCAGGTCGTGGGGACTAGCGGGAGAGGACCAAGAGACCCAGTACTTC
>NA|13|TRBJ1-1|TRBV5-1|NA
CASSIRGLGEAFF
TGCGCCAGCAGCATCAGGGGTCTCGGTGAAGCTTTCTTT
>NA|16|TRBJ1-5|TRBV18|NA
CASSPGQGLSNQPQHF
TGTGCCAGCTCACCAGGGCAGGGGCTAAGCAATCAGCCCCAGCATTTT
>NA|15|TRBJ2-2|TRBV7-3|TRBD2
CASSMTSGNTGELFF
TGTGCCAGCAGCATGACTAGCGGAAACACCGGGGAGCTGTTTTTT
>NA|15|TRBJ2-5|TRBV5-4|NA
CASSTRLGGEETQYF
TGTGCCAGCAGCACTCGACTAGGTGGGGAAGAGACCCAGTACTTC
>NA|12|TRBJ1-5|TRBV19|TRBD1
CASRTGNQPQHF
TGTGCCAGTAGGACAGGGAATCAGCCCCAGCATTTT
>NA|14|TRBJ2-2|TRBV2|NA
CASVERAWTGELFF
TGTGCCAGCGTGGAGAGGGCTTGGACCGGGGAGCTGTTTTTT
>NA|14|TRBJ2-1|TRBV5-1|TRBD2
CASSSGGLDREQFF
TGCGCCAGCAGCTCGGGGGGGCTTGACAGGGAGCAGTTCTTC
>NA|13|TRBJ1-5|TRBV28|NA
CASSLYRYQPQHF
TGTGCCAGCAGTTTATACAGATATCAGCCCCAGCATTTT
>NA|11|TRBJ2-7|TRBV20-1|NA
CSAASGDEQYF
TGCAGTGCCGCGTCGGGGGACGAGCAGTACTTC
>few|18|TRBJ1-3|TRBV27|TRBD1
CASSPTFARQGSRNTIYF
TGTGCCAGCAGTCCCACCTTCGCGCGACAGGGGAGTAGAAACACCATATATTTT
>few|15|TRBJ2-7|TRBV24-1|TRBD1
CATSDGQGGRYEQYF
TGTGCCACCAGTGACGGACAGGGAGGACGCTACGAGCAGTACTTC
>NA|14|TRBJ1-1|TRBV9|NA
CASSEDILNTEAFF
TGTGCCAGCAGCGAGGACATATTGAACACTGAAGCTTTCTTT
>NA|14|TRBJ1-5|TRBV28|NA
CASRRQENNQPQHF
TGTGCCAGCAGGAGACAGGAGAACAATCAGCCCCAGCATTTT
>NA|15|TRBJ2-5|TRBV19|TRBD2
CASSPPGRGGETQYF
TGTGCCAGTAGTCCTCCGGGACGCGGGGGGGAGACCCAGTACTTC
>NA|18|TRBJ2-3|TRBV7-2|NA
CASSLMAMGPGSTDTQYF
TGTGCCAGCAGCTTAATGGCCATGGGGCCTGGAAGCACAGATACGCAGTATTTT
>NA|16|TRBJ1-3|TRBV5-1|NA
CASSPAGTPGGNTIYF
TGCGCCAGCAGCCCCGCTGGTACGCCGGGGGGAAACACCATATATTTT
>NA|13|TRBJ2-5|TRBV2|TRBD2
CASKEREWWLQYF
TGTGCCAGCAAGGAGCGGGAATGGTGGCTCCAGTACTTC
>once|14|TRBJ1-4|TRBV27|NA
CASRAGGRREKLFF
TGTGCCAGCAGGGCGGGTGGACGGAGGGAAAAACTGTTTTTT